This is a list of T cell receptor beta chains from one sample in a study of blood T cell repertoires in COVID-19. The data were produced by immunoSEQ multiplex PCR, yet TCRdb's version contains in-frame clones alone and is incomplete. This sample yields 150,000 or so clones, of which approximately 86% are seen a single time; approximately 7% belongs to the top ten. The material sequenced was peripheral blood. These receptors came from a man aged 45-65 years with active or convalescent COVID-19. Each CDR3 is given with its conserved first and last residue. Each record gives: clone size, J gene, V gene, D gene, CDR3 DNA, CDR3 protein. The D gene is left open where the match is weak. For some rows the clone size is stated as once, few or many, or as a class when expanded; others skip it.

clone_size: NA; j_call: TRBJ1-1; v_call: TRBV19; d_call: NA; cdr3_nt: TGTGCCAGTAGTATACAGGCTCGGACTGAAGCTTTCTTT; cdr3_aa: CASSIQARTEAFF
clone_size: NA; j_call: TRBJ2-3; v_call: TRBV2; d_call: TRBD2; cdr3_nt: TGTGCCAGCAGTGGAATTGCGGGAGGGCAAGATACGCAGTATTTT; cdr3_aa: CASSGIAGGQDTQYF
clone_size: NA; j_call: TRBJ1-1; v_call: TRBV5-6; d_call: NA; cdr3_nt: TGTGCCAGCAGCTCGGGAGGGGGCACTGAAGCTTTCTTT; cdr3_aa: CASSSGGGTEAFF
clone_size: NA; j_call: TRBJ2-7; v_call: TRBV5-6; d_call: NA; cdr3_nt: TGTGCCAGCAGCTTGGTAGGTAGCGCGAGCTCCTACGAGCAGTACTTC; cdr3_aa: CASSLVGSASSYEQYF
clone_size: NA; j_call: TRBJ1-5; v_call: TRBV11-2; d_call: NA; cdr3_nt: TGTGCCAGCAGCTTAGATCTGGGGGCCCAGCCCCAGCATTTT; cdr3_aa: CASSLDLGAQPQHF
clone_size: once; j_call: TRBJ2-5; v_call: TRBV7-2; d_call: NA; cdr3_nt: TGTGCCAGCAGCTCACTAGTTCAAGAGACCCAGTACTTC; cdr3_aa: CASSSLVQETQYF
clone_size: NA; j_call: TRBJ2-7; v_call: TRBV6-5; d_call: TRBD2; cdr3_nt: TGTGCCAGTATCACACGGGAGGTGGCCTACGAGCAGTACTTC; cdr3_aa: CASITREVAYEQYF
clone_size: NA; j_call: TRBJ2-1; v_call: TRBV29-1; d_call: TRBD2; cdr3_nt: TGCAGCGTCCTTATACAGACTAGCGGGAGGGACAATGAGCAGTTCTTC; cdr3_aa: CSVLIQTSGRDNEQFF
clone_size: NA; j_call: TRBJ2-7; v_call: TRBV29-1; d_call: TRBD2; cdr3_nt: TGCAGCATTAGGACTAGTGGGTACGAGCAGTACTTC; cdr3_aa: CSIRTSGYEQYF
clone_size: NA; j_call: TRBJ2-2; v_call: TRBV11-2; d_call: TRBD1; cdr3_nt: TGTGCCAGCAGCTTAGGACAGGGCAGCCGGGAGCTGTTTTTT; cdr3_aa: CASSLGQGSRELFF
clone_size: NA; j_call: TRBJ1-1; v_call: TRBV7-9; d_call: NA; cdr3_nt: TGTGCCAGCATCTATCGAAGCCCGGGGACTGAAGCTTTCTTT; cdr3_aa: CASIYRSPGTEAFF
clone_size: few; j_call: TRBJ2-1; v_call: TRBV2; d_call: NA; cdr3_nt: TGTGCCAGCAGTGAAGCGCAAGCGGCCTACTACAATGAGCAGTTCTTC; cdr3_aa: CASSEAQAAYYNEQFF
clone_size: NA; j_call: TRBJ2-7; v_call: TRBV6-2/TRBV6-3; d_call: TRBD1; cdr3_nt: TGTGCCAGCAGTCAGGGACAGGGCTACGAGCAGTACTTC; cdr3_aa: CASSQGQGYEQYF
clone_size: few; j_call: TRBJ2-7; v_call: TRBV3-1/TRBV3-2; d_call: NA; cdr3_nt: TGTGCCAGCAGCCAAGAACTTACCTCCTACGAGCAGTACTTC; cdr3_aa: CASSQELTSYEQYF
clone_size: NA; j_call: TRBJ2-7; v_call: TRBV29-1; d_call: TRBD1; cdr3_nt: TGCAGCGTTGAATTTGGGACAGGGCGCCCCTACGAGCAGTACTTC; cdr3_aa: CSVEFGTGRPYEQYF
clone_size: NA; j_call: TRBJ1-2; v_call: TRBV9; d_call: TRBD1; cdr3_nt: TGTGCCAGCAGCGTACAGAGACAGGGGGCTCACTATGGCTACACCTTC; cdr3_aa: CASSVQRQGAHYGYTF
clone_size: NA; j_call: TRBJ2-1; v_call: TRBV11-3; d_call: NA; cdr3_nt: TGTGCCAGCAGCTTAGATCGCCTGCCGGGGTCCTACAATGAGCAGTTCTTC; cdr3_aa: CASSLDRLPGSYNEQFF
clone_size: NA; j_call: TRBJ2-1; v_call: TRBV6-4; d_call: NA; cdr3_nt: TGTGCCAGAATTGGCGGGACCCCGGGGTTCTTC; cdr3_aa: CARIGGTPGFF
clone_size: few; j_call: TRBJ1-5; v_call: TRBV6-5; d_call: NA; cdr3_nt: TGTGCCAGCAGTTACTCCGGGGTGAAGGGCAATCAGCCCCAGCATTTT; cdr3_aa: CASSYSGVKGNQPQHF
clone_size: NA; j_call: TRBJ2-2; v_call: TRBV4-3; d_call: NA; cdr3_nt: TGCGCCAGCAGCCAAGATGTAGGGGCGAACACCGGGGAGCTGTTTTTT; cdr3_aa: CASSQDVGANTGELFF
clone_size: few; j_call: TRBJ2-1; v_call: TRBV30; d_call: TRBD2; cdr3_nt: TGTGCCTGGAGTGGTTACGGGAGGGCCTCCTACAATGAGCAGTTCTTC; cdr3_aa: CAWSGYGRASYNEQFF
clone_size: NA; j_call: TRBJ2-7; v_call: TRBV7-8; d_call: TRBD2; cdr3_nt: TGTGCCAGCAGCCCGCTAGCGGGGGGTAGGGAGCAGTACTTC; cdr3_aa: CASSPLAGGREQYF
clone_size: NA; j_call: TRBJ1-5; v_call: TRBV20-1; d_call: TRBD1; cdr3_nt: TGCAGTGCTAGTGATTCAGGGGGTTATAGCAATCAGCCCCAGCATTTT; cdr3_aa: CSASDSGGYSNQPQHF
clone_size: many; j_call: TRBJ2-1; v_call: TRBV6-1; d_call: TRBD2; cdr3_nt: TGTGCCAGCAGTAAAGCGGGAGGGCCCAATGAGCAGTTCTTC; cdr3_aa: CASSKAGGPNEQFF
clone_size: NA; j_call: TRBJ1-5; v_call: TRBV7-2; d_call: TRBD1; cdr3_nt: TGTGCCAGCAGCCAAACAGGGGGCAATCAGCCCCAGCATTTT; cdr3_aa: CASSQTGGNQPQHF
clone_size: NA; j_call: TRBJ1-5; v_call: TRBV5-6; d_call: NA; cdr3_nt: TGTGCCAGCAGCATAGGGACTGCCAGGGACTATAGCAATCAGCCCCAGCATTTT; cdr3_aa: CASSIGTARDYSNQPQHF
clone_size: NA; j_call: TRBJ2-1; v_call: TRBV2; d_call: NA; cdr3_nt: TGTGCCAGCAGTCTTTACAATGAGCAGTTCTTC; cdr3_aa: CASSLYNEQFF
clone_size: NA; j_call: TRBJ2-3; v_call: TRBV7-6; d_call: TRBD2; cdr3_nt: TGTGCCAGCAGCTTGGGGGCGGGGGGGCGTGCAGATACGCAGTATTTT; cdr3_aa: CASSLGAGGRADTQYF
clone_size: few; j_call: TRBJ1-2; v_call: TRBV4-1; d_call: TRBD1; cdr3_nt: TGCGCCAGCAGCCAAGATCAGGGACAGGGATGCACCTTC; cdr3_aa: CASSQDQGQGCTF
clone_size: NA; j_call: TRBJ1-2; v_call: TRBV6-5; d_call: NA; cdr3_nt: TGTGCCAGCAGTACAGGAAACTATGGCTACACCTTC; cdr3_aa: CASSTGNYGYTF
clone_size: NA; j_call: TRBJ2-7; v_call: TRBV9; d_call: NA; cdr3_nt: TGTGCCAGCAGCGCGACAGGAGAGAACTACGAGCAGTACTTC; cdr3_aa: CASSATGENYEQYF
clone_size: NA; j_call: TRBJ2-2; v_call: TRBV25-1; d_call: NA; cdr3_nt: TGTGCCAGCACGGGGACACCGAGGACCGGGGAGCTGTTTTTT; cdr3_aa: CASTGTPRTGELFF
clone_size: few; j_call: TRBJ2-1; v_call: TRBV6-5; d_call: TRBD2; cdr3_nt: TGTGCCAGCAGGGGCGGGGGGCCCTACAATGAGCAGTTCTTC; cdr3_aa: CASRGGGPYNEQFF
clone_size: few; j_call: TRBJ1-1; v_call: TRBV5-1; d_call: NA; cdr3_nt: TGCGCCAGCAGCCCGACCGAAGGGGCCAGCACTGAAGCTTTCTTT; cdr3_aa: CASSPTEGASTEAFF
clone_size: NA; j_call: TRBJ2-1; v_call: TRBV19; d_call: NA; cdr3_nt: TGTGCCAGTAGTTCCTTTGGCGCGAGGGCCGTCAATGAGCAGTTCTTC; cdr3_aa: CASSSFGARAVNEQFF
clone_size: NA; j_call: TRBJ2-7; v_call: TRBV18; d_call: NA; cdr3_nt: TGTGCCAGCTCACCGCCGGCGGGGCCCGAGCAGTACTTC; cdr3_aa: CASSPPAGPEQYF
clone_size: NA; j_call: TRBJ1-6; v_call: TRBV5-4; d_call: NA; cdr3_nt: TGTGCCAGCAGCTTGGAATCTAACTCACCCCTCCACTTT; cdr3_aa: CASSLESNSPLHF
clone_size: NA; j_call: TRBJ2-6; v_call: TRBV24-1; d_call: TRBD1; cdr3_nt: TGTGCCACCAGTGACACGGGACAGAGCTCTGGGGCCAACGTCCTGACTTTC; cdr3_aa: CATSDTGQSSGANVLTF
clone_size: NA; j_call: TRBJ2-7; v_call: TRBV9; d_call: TRBD2; cdr3_nt: TGTGCCAGCAGCGCCGGTCCTGGGGGGGGCGAGCAGTACTTC; cdr3_aa: CASSAGPGGGEQYF
clone_size: NA; j_call: TRBJ2-2; v_call: TRBV5-1; d_call: TRBD1; cdr3_nt: TGCGCCAGCAGCTCGGGACAGGGGGCGCCCGGGGAGCTGTTTTTT; cdr3_aa: CASSSGQGAPGELFF
clone_size: NA; j_call: TRBJ2-6; v_call: TRBV11-2; d_call: NA; cdr3_nt: TGTGCCAGCAGCTTAGGAGGAGGGGCCAACGTCCTGACTTTC; cdr3_aa: CASSLGGGANVLTF
clone_size: few; j_call: TRBJ1-3; v_call: TRBV5-1; d_call: NA; cdr3_nt: TGCGCCAGCAGGCCGCAATCAGGTGAAAACACCATATATTTT; cdr3_aa: CASRPQSGENTIYF
clone_size: once; j_call: TRBJ1-5; v_call: TRBV5-1; d_call: NA; cdr3_nt: TGCGCCAGCAGCTTGGGCCGTGGCGGGACCGGGCAGCCCCAGCATTTT; cdr3_aa: CASSLGRGGTGQPQHF
clone_size: NA; j_call: TRBJ1-4; v_call: TRBV6-5; d_call: NA; cdr3_nt: TGTGCCAGCAGTTACTCGAGGAGAAATGAAAAACTGTTTTTT; cdr3_aa: CASSYSRRNEKLFF
clone_size: NA; j_call: TRBJ1-2; v_call: TRBV5-1; d_call: NA; cdr3_nt: TGCGCCAGCAGCTTTACCATAGTCGATGGCTACACCTTC; cdr3_aa: CASSFTIVDGYTF
clone_size: NA; j_call: TRBJ1-6; v_call: TRBV14; d_call: NA; cdr3_nt: TGTGCCAGCAGCCAGGGCACCAGGTCACCCCTCCACTTT; cdr3_aa: CASSQGTRSPLHF
clone_size: NA; j_call: TRBJ2-5; v_call: TRBV5-6; d_call: TRBD2; cdr3_nt: TGTGCCAGCAGCCCGGAATATTCGGGGGGGCCGTTAGATAAGACCCAGTACTTC; cdr3_aa: CASSPEYSGGPLDKTQYF
clone_size: NA; j_call: TRBJ2-7; v_call: TRBV2; d_call: TRBD1; cdr3_nt: TGTGCCAGCAGGCCGACAGGGGCCTCCTACGAGCAGTACTTC; cdr3_aa: CASRPTGASYEQYF
clone_size: NA; j_call: TRBJ2-7; v_call: TRBV6-2/TRBV6-3; d_call: NA; cdr3_nt: TGTGCCAGCAGTTACCCGACAGGTATGTCCTACGAGCAGTACTTC; cdr3_aa: CASSYPTGMSYEQYF
clone_size: NA; j_call: TRBJ2-2; v_call: TRBV5-4; d_call: NA; cdr3_nt: TGTGCCAGCAGCCCTGGAGGGAGGGGGATTGCGCCCGGGGAGCTGTTTTTT; cdr3_aa: CASSPGGRGIAPGELFF
clone_size: NA; j_call: TRBJ1-4; v_call: TRBV11-1; d_call: NA; cdr3_nt: TGTGCCAGCAGCCCAGGGAAGGGTAATGAAAAACTGTTTTTT; cdr3_aa: CASSPGKGNEKLFF
clone_size: NA; j_call: TRBJ1-2; v_call: TRBV6-5; d_call: NA; cdr3_nt: TGTGCCAGCAGTTACAGTTTTGGCGGCTACACCTTC; cdr3_aa: CASSYSFGGYTF
clone_size: many; j_call: TRBJ1-6; v_call: TRBV9; d_call: TRBD1; cdr3_nt: TGTGCCAGCAGCATCCGGGACAGGCAAAATTCACCCCTCCACTTT; cdr3_aa: CASSIRDRQNSPLHF
clone_size: NA; j_call: TRBJ1-2; v_call: TRBV19; d_call: TRBD1; cdr3_nt: TGTGCCAGTAAATTGCGGGGACAGGGAAACTATGGCTACACCTTC; cdr3_aa: CASKLRGQGNYGYTF
clone_size: NA; j_call: TRBJ2-1; v_call: TRBV4-3; d_call: NA; cdr3_nt: TGCGCCAGTTGCAGGGGACGGGGGGACGCGCAGTTCTTC; cdr3_aa: CASCRGRGDAQFF
clone_size: NA; j_call: TRBJ2-3; v_call: TRBV18; d_call: NA; cdr3_nt: TGTGCCAGCTCGCTAAAACAGGGATTTCCTAGCACAGATACGCAGTATTTT; cdr3_aa: CASSLKQGFPSTDTQYF
clone_size: NA; j_call: TRBJ2-2; v_call: TRBV30; d_call: NA; cdr3_nt: TGTGCCTGGAGTGTAATCGGCGGGACGAACACCGGGGAGCTGTTTTTT; cdr3_aa: CAWSVIGGTNTGELFF